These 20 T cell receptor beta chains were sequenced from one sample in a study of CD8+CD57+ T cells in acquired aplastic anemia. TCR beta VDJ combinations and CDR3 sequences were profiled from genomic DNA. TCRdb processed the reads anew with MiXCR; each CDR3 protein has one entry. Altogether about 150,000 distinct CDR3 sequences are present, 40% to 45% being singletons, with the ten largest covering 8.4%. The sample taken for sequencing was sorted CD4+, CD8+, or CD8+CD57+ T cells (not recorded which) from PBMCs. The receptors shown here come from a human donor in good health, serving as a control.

CDR3 sequence: CATRGRNSYNEQFF. The DNA of the CDR3 is TGTGCCACCCGAGGACGGAACTCCTACAATGAGCAGTTCTTC. V gene TRBV2 combines with J gene TRBJ2-1; the D is unclear. V lost 10 bases and J lost 0, with 13 bases in between. This CDR3 contains 14 residues. Germline CDR1 and CDR2: SNHLY and FYNNEI.

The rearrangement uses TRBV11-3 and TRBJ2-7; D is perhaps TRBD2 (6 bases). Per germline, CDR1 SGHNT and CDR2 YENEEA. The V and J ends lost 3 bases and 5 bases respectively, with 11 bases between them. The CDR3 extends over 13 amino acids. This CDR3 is CASSLAGIHEQYF. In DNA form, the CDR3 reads TGTGCCAGCAGCTTGGCGGGGATACACGAGCAGTACTTC. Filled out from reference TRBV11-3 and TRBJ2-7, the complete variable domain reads EAGVVQSPRYKIIEKKQPVAFWCNPISGHNTLYWYLQNLGQGPELLIRYENEEAVDDSQLPKDRFSAERLKGVDSTLKIQPAELGDSAVYLCASSLAGIHEQYFGPGTRLTVT.

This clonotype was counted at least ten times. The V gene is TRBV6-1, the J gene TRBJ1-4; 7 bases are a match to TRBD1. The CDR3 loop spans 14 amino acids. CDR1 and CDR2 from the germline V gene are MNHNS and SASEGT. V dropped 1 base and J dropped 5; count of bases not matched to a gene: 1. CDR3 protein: CASSEGDSNEKLFF. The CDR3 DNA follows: TGTGCCAGCAGTGAAGGGGACAGCAATGAAAAACTGTTTTTT.

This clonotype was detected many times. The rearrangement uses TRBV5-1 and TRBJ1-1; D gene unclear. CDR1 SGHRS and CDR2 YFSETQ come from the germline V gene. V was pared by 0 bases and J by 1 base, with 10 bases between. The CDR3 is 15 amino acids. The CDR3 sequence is CASSLDLAANTEAFF. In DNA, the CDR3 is TGCGCCAGCAGCTTGGATCTCGCAGCGAACACTGAAGCTTTCTTT. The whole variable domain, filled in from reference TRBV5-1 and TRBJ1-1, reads KAGVTQTPRYLIKTRGQQVTLSCSPISGHRSVSWYQQTPGQGLQFLFEYFSETQRNKGNFPGRFSGRQFSNSRSEMNVSTLELGDSALYLCASSLDLAANTEAFFGQGTRLTVV.

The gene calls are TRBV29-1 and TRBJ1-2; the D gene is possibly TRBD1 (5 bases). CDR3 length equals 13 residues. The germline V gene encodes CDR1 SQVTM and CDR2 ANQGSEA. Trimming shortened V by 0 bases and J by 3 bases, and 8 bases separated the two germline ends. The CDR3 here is CSVEEGVYYGYTF. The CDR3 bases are TGCAGCGTTGAAGAGGGGGTCTACTATGGCTACACCTTC.

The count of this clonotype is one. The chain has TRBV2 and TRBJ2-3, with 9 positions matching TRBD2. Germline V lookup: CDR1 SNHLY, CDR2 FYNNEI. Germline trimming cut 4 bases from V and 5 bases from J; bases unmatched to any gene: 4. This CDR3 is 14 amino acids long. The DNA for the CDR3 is TGTGCCAGCAGTGCCATAGCGGGGGAAGATACGCAGTATTTT. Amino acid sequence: CASSAIAGEDTQYF. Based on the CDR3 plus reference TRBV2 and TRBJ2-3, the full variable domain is EPEVTQTPSHQVTQMGQEVILRCVPISNHLYFYWYRQILGQKVEFLVSFYNNEISEKSEIFDDQFSVERPDGSNFTLKIRSTKLEDSAMYFCASSAIAGEDTQYFGPGTRLTVL.

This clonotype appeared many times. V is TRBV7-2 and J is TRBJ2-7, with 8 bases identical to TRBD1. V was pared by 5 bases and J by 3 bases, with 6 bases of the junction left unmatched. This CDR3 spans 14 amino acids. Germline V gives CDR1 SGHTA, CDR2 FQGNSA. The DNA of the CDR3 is TGTGCCAGCAGCGCCCGGACAGGGCGCTACGAGCAGTACTTC. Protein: CASSARTGRYEQYF. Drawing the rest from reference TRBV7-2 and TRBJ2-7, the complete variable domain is GAGVSQSPSNKVTEKGKDVELRCDPISGHTALYWYRQSLGQGLEFLIYFQGNSAPDKSGLPSDRFSAERTGGSVSTLTIQRTQQEDSAVYLCASSARTGRYEQYFGPGTRLTVT.

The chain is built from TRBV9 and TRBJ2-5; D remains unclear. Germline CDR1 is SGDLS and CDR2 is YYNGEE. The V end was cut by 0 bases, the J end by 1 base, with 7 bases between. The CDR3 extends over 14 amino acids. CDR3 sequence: CASSVEGSQETQYF. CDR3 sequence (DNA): TGTGCCAGCAGCGTAGAGGGCAGCCAAGAGACCCAGTACTTC.

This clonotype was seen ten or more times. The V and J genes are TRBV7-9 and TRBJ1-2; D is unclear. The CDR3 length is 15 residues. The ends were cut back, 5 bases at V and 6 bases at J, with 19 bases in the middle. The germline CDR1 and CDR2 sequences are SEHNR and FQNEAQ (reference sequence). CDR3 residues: CASSRWEGTRHGYTF. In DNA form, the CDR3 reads TGTGCCAGCAGCCGATGGGAGGGCACGCGTCATGGCTACACCTTC.

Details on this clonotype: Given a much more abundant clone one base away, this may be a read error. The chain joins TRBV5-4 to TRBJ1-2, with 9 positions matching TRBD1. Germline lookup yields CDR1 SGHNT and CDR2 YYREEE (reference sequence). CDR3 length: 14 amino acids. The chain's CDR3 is CASNLVGDRAGYTF. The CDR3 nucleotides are TGTGCCAGCAACTTGGTGGGGGACAGGGCTGGCTACACCTTC.

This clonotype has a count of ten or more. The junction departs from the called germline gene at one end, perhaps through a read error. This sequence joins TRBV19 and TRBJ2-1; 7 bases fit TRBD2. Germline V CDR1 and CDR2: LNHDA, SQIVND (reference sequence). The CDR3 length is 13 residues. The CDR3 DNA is TGTGCCAGTAGTATAGTTCCTAGCGGAAAGAAGTACTTC. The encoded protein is CASSIVPSGKKYF.

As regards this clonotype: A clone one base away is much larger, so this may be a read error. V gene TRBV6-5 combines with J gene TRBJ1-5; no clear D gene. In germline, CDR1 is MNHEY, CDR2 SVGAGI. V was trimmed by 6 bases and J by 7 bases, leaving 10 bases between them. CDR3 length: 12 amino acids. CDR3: CASRDSKQPQHF. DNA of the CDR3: TGTGCCAGCAGGGACTCTAAGCAGCCCCAGCATTTT.

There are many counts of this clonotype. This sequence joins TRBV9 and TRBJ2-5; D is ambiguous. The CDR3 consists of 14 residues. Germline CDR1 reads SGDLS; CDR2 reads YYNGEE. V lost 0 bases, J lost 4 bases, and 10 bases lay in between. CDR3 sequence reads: CASSVGNAGETQYF. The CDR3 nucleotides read TGTGCCAGCAGCGTAGGGAATGCAGGAGAGACCCAGTACTTC.

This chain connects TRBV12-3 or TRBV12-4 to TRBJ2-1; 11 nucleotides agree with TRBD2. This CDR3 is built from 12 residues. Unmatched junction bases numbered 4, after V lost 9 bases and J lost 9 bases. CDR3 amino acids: CASSGGAVEQFF. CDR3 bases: TGTGCCAGTAGCGGGGGGGCGGTTGAGCAGTTCTTC.

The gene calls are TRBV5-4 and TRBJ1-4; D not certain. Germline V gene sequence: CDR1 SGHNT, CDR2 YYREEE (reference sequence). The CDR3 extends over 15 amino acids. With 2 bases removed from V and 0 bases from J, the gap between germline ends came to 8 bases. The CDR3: CASSFLGATNEKLFF. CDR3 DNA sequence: TGTGCCAGCAGCTTTCTCGGAGCAACTAATGAAAAACTGTTTTTT.

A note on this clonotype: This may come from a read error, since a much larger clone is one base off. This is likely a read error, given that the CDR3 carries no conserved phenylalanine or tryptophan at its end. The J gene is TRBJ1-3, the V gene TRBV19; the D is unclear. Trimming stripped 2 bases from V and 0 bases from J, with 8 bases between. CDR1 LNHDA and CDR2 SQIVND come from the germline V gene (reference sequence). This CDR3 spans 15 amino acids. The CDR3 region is CASSIKAGSGNTIYS. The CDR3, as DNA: TGTGCCAGTAGTATAAAAGCTGGCTCTGGAAACACCATATATTCT.

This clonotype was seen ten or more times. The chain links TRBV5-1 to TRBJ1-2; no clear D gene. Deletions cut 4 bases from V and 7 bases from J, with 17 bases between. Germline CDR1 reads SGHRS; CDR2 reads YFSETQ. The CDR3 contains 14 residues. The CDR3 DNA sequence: TGCGCCAGCAGCCCCAATAGCGGGGAAAGTGGCTACACCTTC. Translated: CASSPNSGESGYTF. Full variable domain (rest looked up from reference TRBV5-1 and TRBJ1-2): KAGVTQTPRYLIKTRGQQVTLSCSPISGHRSVSWYQQTPGQGLQFLFEYFSETQRNKGNFPGRFSGRQFSNSRSEMNVSTLELGDSALYLCASSPNSGESGYTFGSGTRLTVV.

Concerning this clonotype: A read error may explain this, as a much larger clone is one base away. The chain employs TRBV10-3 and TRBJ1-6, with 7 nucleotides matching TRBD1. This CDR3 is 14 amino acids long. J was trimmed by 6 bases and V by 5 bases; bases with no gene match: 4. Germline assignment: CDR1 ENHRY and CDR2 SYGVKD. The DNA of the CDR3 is TGTGCCATCAGTTTAGGGGGCGGTAATTCACCCCTCCACTTT. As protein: CAISLGGGNSPLHF.

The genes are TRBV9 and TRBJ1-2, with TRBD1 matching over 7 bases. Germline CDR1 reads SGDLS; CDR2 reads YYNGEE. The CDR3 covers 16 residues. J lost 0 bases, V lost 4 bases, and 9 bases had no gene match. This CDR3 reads CASSSLDRPTNYGYTF. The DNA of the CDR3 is TGTGCCAGCAGCTCTCTGGACAGGCCAACTAACTATGGCTACACCTTC. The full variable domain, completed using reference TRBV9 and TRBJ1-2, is DSGVTQTPKHLITATGQRVTLRCSPRSGDLSVYWYQQSLDQGLQFLIQYYNGEERAKGNILERFSAQQFPDLHSELNLSSLELGDSALYFCASSSLDRPTNYGYTFGSGTRLTVV.

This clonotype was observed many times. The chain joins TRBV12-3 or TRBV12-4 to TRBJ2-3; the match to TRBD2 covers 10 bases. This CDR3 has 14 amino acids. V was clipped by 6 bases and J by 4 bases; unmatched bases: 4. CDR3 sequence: CASRAAGGADTQYF. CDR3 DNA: TGTGCCAGCAGAGCAGCGGGGGGGGCAGATACGCAGTATTTT.